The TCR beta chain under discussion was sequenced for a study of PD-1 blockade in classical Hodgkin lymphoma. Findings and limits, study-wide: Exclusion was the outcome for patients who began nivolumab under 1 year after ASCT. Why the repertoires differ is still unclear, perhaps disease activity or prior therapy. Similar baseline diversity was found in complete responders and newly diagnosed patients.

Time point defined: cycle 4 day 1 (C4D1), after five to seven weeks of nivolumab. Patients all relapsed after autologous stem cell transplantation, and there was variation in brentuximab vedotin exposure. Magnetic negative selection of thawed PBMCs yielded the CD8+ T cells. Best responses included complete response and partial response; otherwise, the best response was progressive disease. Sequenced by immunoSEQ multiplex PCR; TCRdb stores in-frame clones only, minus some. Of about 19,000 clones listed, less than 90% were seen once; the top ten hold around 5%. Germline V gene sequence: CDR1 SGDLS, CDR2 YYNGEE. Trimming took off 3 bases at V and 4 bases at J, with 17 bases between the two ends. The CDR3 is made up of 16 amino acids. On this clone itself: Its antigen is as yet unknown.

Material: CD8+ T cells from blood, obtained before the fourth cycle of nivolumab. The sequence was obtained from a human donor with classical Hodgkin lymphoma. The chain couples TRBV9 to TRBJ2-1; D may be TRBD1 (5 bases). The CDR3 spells CASSDNRRDVYNEQFF. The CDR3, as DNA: TGTGCCAGCAGCGACAACAGGCGAGACGTGTACAATGAGCAGTTCTTC.